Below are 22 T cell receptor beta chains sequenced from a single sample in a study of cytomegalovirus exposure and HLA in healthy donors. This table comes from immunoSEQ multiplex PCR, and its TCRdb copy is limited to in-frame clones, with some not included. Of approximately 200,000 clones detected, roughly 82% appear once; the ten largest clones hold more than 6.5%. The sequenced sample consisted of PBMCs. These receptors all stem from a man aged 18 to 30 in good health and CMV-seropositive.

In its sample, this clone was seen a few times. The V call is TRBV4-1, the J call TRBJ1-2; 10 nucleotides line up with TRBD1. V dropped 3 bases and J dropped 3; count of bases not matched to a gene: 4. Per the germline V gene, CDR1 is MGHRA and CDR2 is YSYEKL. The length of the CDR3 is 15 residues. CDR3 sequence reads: CASSQRDRGDYGYTF. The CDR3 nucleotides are TGCGCCAGCAGCCAGAGGGACAGGGGCGACTATGGCTACACCTTC.

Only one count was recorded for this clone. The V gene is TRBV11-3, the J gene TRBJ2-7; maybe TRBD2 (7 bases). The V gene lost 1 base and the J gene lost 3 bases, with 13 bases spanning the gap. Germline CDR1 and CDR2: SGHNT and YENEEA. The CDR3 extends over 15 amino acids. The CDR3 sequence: CASSLGLGGHYEQYF. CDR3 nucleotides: TGTGCCAGCAGCTTAGGGCTCGGGGGGCACTACGAGCAGTACTTC.

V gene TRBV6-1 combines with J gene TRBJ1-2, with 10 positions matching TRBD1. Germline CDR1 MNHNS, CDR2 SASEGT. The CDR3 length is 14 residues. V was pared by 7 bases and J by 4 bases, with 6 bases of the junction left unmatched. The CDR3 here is CASKTGQGIYGYTF. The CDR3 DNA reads TGTGCCAGCAAAACGGGACAGGGGATCTATGGCTACACCTTC.

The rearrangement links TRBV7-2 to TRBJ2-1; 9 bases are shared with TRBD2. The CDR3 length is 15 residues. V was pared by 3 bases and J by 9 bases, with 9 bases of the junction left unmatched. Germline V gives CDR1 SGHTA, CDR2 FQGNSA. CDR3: CASSLSSGNDGEQFF. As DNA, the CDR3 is TGTGCCAGCAGCTTGTCTAGCGGGAATGACGGTGAGCAGTTCTTC.

CDR3 residues: CASSSLGTSARTGELFF. The DNA for the CDR3 is TGTGCCAGTAGCAGCCTCGGGACTAGCGCCCGCACCGGGGAGCTGTTTTTT. The chain joins TRBV19 to TRBJ2-2, with 10 positions matching TRBD2. Unmatched junction bases numbered 11, after V lost 6 bases and J lost 4 bases. The CDR3 has 17 residues. The germline V gene encodes CDR1 LNHDA and CDR2 SQIVND (reference sequence).

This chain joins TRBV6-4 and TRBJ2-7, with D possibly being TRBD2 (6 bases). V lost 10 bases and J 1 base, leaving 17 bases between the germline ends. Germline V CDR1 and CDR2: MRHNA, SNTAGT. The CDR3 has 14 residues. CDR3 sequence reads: CATLVGEASYEQYF. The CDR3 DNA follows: TGTGCCACCCTCGTCGGGGAGGCGTCCTACGAGCAGTACTTC.

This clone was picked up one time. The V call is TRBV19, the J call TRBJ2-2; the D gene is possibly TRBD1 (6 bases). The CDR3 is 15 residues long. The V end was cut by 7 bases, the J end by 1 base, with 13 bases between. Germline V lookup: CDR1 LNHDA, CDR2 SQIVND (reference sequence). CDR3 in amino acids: CASNPGTQNTGELFF. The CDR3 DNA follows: TGTGCCAGTAACCCCGGGACACAGAACACCGGGGAGCTGTTTTTT.

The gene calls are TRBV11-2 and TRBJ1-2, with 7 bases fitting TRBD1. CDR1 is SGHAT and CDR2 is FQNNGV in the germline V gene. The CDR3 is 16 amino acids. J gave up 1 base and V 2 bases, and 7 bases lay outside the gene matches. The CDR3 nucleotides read TGTGCCAGCAGCTTAAGGCAGGCAGGGGGTAACTATGGCTACACCTTC. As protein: CASSLRQAGGNYGYTF.

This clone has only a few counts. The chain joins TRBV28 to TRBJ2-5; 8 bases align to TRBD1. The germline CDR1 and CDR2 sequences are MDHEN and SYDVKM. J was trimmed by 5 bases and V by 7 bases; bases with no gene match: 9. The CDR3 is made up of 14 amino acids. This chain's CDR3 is CASNRDRPLETQYF. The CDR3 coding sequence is TGTGCCAGCAACAGGGACAGGCCTTTGGAGACCCAGTACTTC.

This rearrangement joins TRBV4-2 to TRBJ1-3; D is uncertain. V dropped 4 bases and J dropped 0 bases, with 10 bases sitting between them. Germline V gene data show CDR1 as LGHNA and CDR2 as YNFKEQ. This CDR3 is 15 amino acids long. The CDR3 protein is CASSRNRDSGNTIYF. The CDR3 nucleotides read TGTGCCAGCAGCCGTAACCGGGACTCTGGAAACACCATATATTTT.

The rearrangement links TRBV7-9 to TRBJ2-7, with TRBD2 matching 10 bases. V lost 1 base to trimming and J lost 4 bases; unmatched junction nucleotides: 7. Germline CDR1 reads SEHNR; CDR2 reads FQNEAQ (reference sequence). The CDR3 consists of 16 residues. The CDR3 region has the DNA TGTGCCAGCAGCTTAGTTCCGGTAGCGGGAGGTTACGAGCAGTACTTC. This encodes CASSLVPVAGGYEQYF.

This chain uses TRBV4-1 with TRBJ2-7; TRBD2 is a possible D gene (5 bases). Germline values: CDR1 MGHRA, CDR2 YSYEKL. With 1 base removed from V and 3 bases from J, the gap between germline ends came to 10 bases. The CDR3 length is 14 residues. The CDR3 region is CASSQGGLGYEQYF. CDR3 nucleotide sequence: TGCGCCAGCAGCCAAGGAGGGTTGGGCTACGAGCAGTACTTC.

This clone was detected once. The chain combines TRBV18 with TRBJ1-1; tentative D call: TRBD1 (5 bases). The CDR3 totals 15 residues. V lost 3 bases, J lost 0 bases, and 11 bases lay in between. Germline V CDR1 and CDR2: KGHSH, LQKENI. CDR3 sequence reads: CASSPGGPMNTEAFF. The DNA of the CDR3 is TGTGCCAGCTCACCCGGGGGACCGATGAACACTGAAGCTTTCTTT.

The CDR3 nucleotides are TGTGCCAGCAGTCCGACTAGCCCCCCGGAAAATGAGCAGTTCTTC. This gives the protein CASSPTSPPENEQFF. The chain links TRBV7-2 to TRBJ2-1; TRBD2 matches at 7 bases. CDR3 length equals 15 residues. CDR1 is SGHTA and CDR2 is FQGNSA in the germline V gene. The V and J ends lost 6 bases and 7 bases, in that order; junction bases with no gene match: 12. The full variable domain, with the rest looked up from reference TRBV7-2 and TRBJ2-1, is GAGVSQSPSNKVTEKGKDVELRCDPISGHTALYWYRQSLGQGLEFLIYFQGNSAPDKSGLPSDRFSAERTGGSVSTLTIQRTQQEDSAVYLCASSPTSPPENEQFFGPGTRLTVL.

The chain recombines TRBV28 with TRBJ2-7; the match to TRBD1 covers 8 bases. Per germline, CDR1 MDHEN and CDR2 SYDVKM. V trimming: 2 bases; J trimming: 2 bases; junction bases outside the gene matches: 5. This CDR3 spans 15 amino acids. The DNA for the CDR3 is TGTGCCAGCAGTTTAATCGGACAGGGTCCCTACGAGCAGTACTTC. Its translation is CASSLIGQGPYEQYF.

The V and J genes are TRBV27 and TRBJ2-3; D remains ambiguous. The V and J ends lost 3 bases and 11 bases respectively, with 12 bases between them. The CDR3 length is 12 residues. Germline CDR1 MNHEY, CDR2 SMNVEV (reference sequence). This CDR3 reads CASSFAGMRQYF. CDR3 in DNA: TGTGCCAGCAGTTTTGCAGGCATGAGGCAGTATTTT.

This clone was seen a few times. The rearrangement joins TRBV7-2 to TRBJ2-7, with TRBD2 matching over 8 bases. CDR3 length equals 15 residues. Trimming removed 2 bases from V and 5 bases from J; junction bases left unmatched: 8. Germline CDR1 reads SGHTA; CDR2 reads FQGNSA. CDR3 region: CASSLPRQAGDEQYF. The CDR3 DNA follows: TGTGCCAGCAGCTTACCCCGGCAAGCGGGAGACGAGCAGTACTTC.

CDR3 sequence: CASSQDVWDRGIYTEAFF. The CDR3 DNA reads as TGTGCCAGCAGCCAAGATGTCTGGGACAGGGGGATATACACTGAAGCTTTCTTT. The chain couples TRBV4-2 to TRBJ1-1; 11 positions agree with TRBD1. The J segment lost 3 bases and the V segment lost 0 bases, leaving 9 bases of the junction unmatched. Germline V gene sequence: CDR1 LGHNA, CDR2 YNFKEQ. CDR3 length: 18 amino acids.

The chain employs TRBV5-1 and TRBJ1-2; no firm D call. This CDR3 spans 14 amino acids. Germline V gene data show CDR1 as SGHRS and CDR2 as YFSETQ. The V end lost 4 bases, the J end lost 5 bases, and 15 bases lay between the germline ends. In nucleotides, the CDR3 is TGCGCCAGCAGCCTGGACCCCCCCACTTATGGCTACACCTTC. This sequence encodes CASSLDPPTYGYTF.

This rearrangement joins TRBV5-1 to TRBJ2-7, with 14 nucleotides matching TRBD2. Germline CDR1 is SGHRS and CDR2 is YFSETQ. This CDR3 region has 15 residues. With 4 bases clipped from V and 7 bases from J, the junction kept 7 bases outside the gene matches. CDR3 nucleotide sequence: TGCGCCAGCAGCCCGGGACTAGCGGGAGCAGGGGAGCAGTACTTC. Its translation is CASSPGLAGAGEQYF.

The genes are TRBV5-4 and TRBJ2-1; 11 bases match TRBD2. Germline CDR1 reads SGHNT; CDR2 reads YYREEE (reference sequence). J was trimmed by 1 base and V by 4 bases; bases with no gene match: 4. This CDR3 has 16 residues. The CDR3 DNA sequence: TGTGCCAGCAGCCGTGGACTAGCGGGTTCCTACAATGAGCAGTTCTTC. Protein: CASSRGLAGSYNEQFF.

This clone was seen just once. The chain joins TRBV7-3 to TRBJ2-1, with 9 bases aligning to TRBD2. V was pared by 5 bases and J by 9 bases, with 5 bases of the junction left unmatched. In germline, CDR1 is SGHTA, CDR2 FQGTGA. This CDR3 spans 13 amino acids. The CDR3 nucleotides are TGTGCCAGCAGCCCAGGGACTAGCACTGAGCAGTTCTTC. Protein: CASSPGTSTEQFF.